Shown below are 10 T cell receptor beta chains from a single sample sequenced in a study of monozygotic twins with inflammatory bowel disease. TCRdb re-called the 5' RACE reads and gives one entry per CDR3 protein, without DNA. This sample's table has approximately 400,000 distinct CDR3 sequences. The sample comprised blood. The receptors shown here come from a human donor with ulcerative colitis or Crohn's disease, or a healthy co-twin of an affected twin (not recorded which).

The chain employs TRBV7-2 and TRBJ2-3; TCRdb names TRBD1, which stays unverified in the absence of DNA. Per germline, CDR1 SGHTA and CDR2 FQGNSA. There are 15 residues in the CDR3. CDR3 in amino acids: CASSFRTGGEDTQYF.

J is TRBJ1-6 and V is TRBV27; without DNA, the TCRdb call of TRBD1 cannot be checked. Germline CDR1 is MNHEY and CDR2 is SMNVEV (reference sequence). The CDR3 consists of 15 residues. This chain's CDR3 is CASSAGQGRDSPLHF.

CDR3 sequence reads: CASSLALTDYEQYF. V is TRBV7-9 and J is TRBJ2-7. Germline V gives CDR1 SEHNR, CDR2 FQNEAQ (reference sequence). This CDR3 is built from 14 residues.

The genes are TRBV18 and TRBJ2-3; TCRdb's assignment of TRBD1 cannot be checked, as there is no DNA. The CDR3 totals 18 residues. The germline V gene encodes CDR1 KGHSH and CDR2 LQKENI. CDR3 region: CASSPLRQGGKSTDTQYF.

The V gene is TRBV4-1, the J gene TRBJ1-6. This CDR3 spans 16 amino acids. Germline lookup yields CDR1 MGHRA and CDR2 YSYEKL. This chain's CDR3 is CASSQGLRGLYSPLHF.

The rearrangement joins TRBV27 to TRBJ2-2; TCRdb's D call, TRBD2, is unchecked because there is no DNA. CDR1 is MNHEY, CDR2 SMNVEV, per germline (reference sequence). The CDR3 spans 17 residues. The CDR3: CASSLDRAGGNTGELFF.

The V gene is TRBV5-1, the J gene TRBJ2-3; TCRdb proposes TRBD1, but this gene call is untestable without DNA. The CDR3 length is 15 residues. The germline gives CDR1 SGHRS, CDR2 YFSETQ. This CDR3 is CASSIGQPSTDTQYF.

The chain links TRBV20-1 to TRBJ1-6; the TCRdb D gene call, TRBD1, has no DNA to confirm it. Germline V gene lookup returns CDR1 DFQATT and CDR2 SNEGSKA (reference sequence). This CDR3 is 15 amino acids long. CDR3 residues: CSAGPGTGLRSPLHF.

V usage is TRBV12-3 or TRBV12-4 and J usage is TRBJ2-7; the TRBD2 assignment by TCRdb is unverifiable without DNA. The CDR3 contains 13 residues. This chain's CDR3 is CASRRGSGYEQYF.

This sequence joins TRBV18 and TRBJ2-2; checking the TCRdb D call of TRBD2 is not possible without DNA. This CDR3 is built from 14 residues. Germline-derived CDR1 and CDR2 are KGHSH and LQKENI. The CDR3 here is CASKRGENTGELFF.